A single sample is the source of the 21 T cell receptor beta chains below, sequenced in a study of cytomegalovirus exposure and HLA in healthy donors. Both 60 Vbeta primers and 13 Jbeta primers went into the PCR. Produced via immunoSEQ multiplex PCR; TCRdb's table is partial and in-frame only. The profile covers around 160,000 clones, with approximately 79% appearing a single time and roughly 6.7% taken by the ten largest. The sample taken for sequencing was PBMCs. The receptors derive from a woman between 40 and 50 years old in good health and CMV-seropositive.

The J gene is TRBJ1-2, the V gene TRBV29-1, with TRBD1 matching over 12 bases. Per germline, CDR1 SQVTM and CDR2 ANQGSEA. This CDR3 is 13 amino acids long. J lost 8 bases, V lost 7 bases, and 8 bases had no gene match. The chain's CDR3 is CSGTGTGGAGYTF. CDR3 bases: TGCAGCGGTACCGGGACAGGGGGCGCGGGCTACACCTTC. The complete variable domain, with remaining parts taken from reference TRBV29-1 and TRBJ1-2, reads SAVISQKPSRDICQRGTSLTIQCQVDSQVTMMFWYRQQPGQSLTLIATANQGSEATYESGFVIDKFPISRPNLTFSTLTVSNMSPEDSSIYLCSGTGTGGAGYTFGSGTRLTVV.

The gene calls are TRBV5-1 and TRBJ1-4; D is unresolved. The V end was cut by 4 bases, the J end by 4 bases, with 11 bases between. Germline CDR1 and CDR2: SGHRS and YFSETQ. There are 14 residues in the CDR3. CDR3 bases: TGCGCCAGCAGCACCGGGTCCAGTAATGAAAAACTGTTTTTT. Protein product: CASSTGSSNEKLFF.

V is TRBV7-3 and J is TRBJ2-7; TRBD1 matches at 7 bases. CDR3 length: 14 residues. V lost 6 bases and J lost 4; bases outside the gene matches: 9. Germline loops: CDR1 SGHTA, CDR2 FQGTGA. The CDR3: CASSPTGALYEQYF. In DNA form, the CDR3 reads TGTGCCAGCAGTCCTACAGGGGCATTATACGAGCAGTACTTC.

This rearrangement joins TRBV28 to TRBJ1-2; no firm D call. This CDR3 spans 15 amino acids. Trimming took off 5 bases at V and 7 bases at J, with 20 bases between the two ends. Germline V gene data show CDR1 as MDHEN and CDR2 as SYDVKM. The CDR3 nucleotides are TGTGCCAGCAGTCCCTCCCCCGAGGGATCGCGTGGCTACACCTTC. Translated, it gives CASSPSPEGSRGYTF.

This chain connects TRBV5-1 to TRBJ2-5; TRBD2 aligns across 7 bases. Germline V gene lookup returns CDR1 SGHRS and CDR2 YFSETQ. This CDR3 region has 14 residues. V shed 0 bases, J shed 5 bases, and the junction held 4 bases outside the gene matches. CDR3 sequence (DNA): TGCGCCAGCAGCTTGGTAGCGGGCAGGGAGACCCAGTACTTC. Translation: CASSLVAGRETQYF.

V usage is TRBV2 and J usage is TRBJ2-7, with D possibly matching TRBD2 (6 bases). CDR3 length equals 13 residues. Trimming took off 6 bases at V and 7 bases at J, with 16 bases between the two ends. Germline V gene data show CDR1 as SNHLY and CDR2 as FYNNEI. The CDR3 DNA follows: TGTGCCAGCAGCCCGGAGGGGCGATGGGAGCAGTACTTC. This encodes CASSPEGRWEQYF.

The chain joins TRBV25-1 to TRBJ2-3, with 10 positions matching TRBD2. Germline CDR1 and CDR2: MGHDK and SYGVNS. CDR3 size: 14 residues. After removal of 10 bases from V and 2 bases from J, the junction contained 6 bases not matched to a gene. The CDR3 spells CATQLAGNTDTQYF. The CDR3 nucleotides read TGTGCCACCCAACTAGCGGGGAACACAGATACGCAGTATTTT.

This chain joins TRBV4-2 and TRBJ2-1, with D maybe TRBD2 (6 bases). The CDR3 covers 15 residues. V gave up 4 bases and J gave up 3 bases, with 13 bases separating them. CDR1 LGHNA and CDR2 YNFKEQ come from the germline V gene. The CDR3 loop reads CASSPEVAVYNEQFF. CDR3 in DNA: TGTGCCAGCAGCCCCGAGGTAGCGGTCTACAATGAGCAGTTCTTC.

The chain couples TRBV2 to TRBJ2-1, with 9 bases fitting TRBD2. Germline CDR1 and CDR2: SNHLY and FYNNEI. The CDR3 has 14 residues. V lost 2 bases to trimming and J lost 7 bases; unmatched junction nucleotides: 3. The chain's CDR3 is CASSELAGRNEQFF. Here the CDR3 DNA reads TGTGCCAGCAGTGAACTAGCGGGGCGGAATGAGCAGTTCTTC. The full variable domain, with the rest looked up from reference TRBV2 and TRBJ2-1, is EPEVTQTPSHQVTQMGQEVILRCVPISNHLYFYWYRQILGQKVEFLVSFYNNEISEKSEIFDDQFSVERPDGSNFTLKIRSTKLEDSAMYFCASSELAGRNEQFFGPGTRLTVL.

The chain has TRBV5-4 and TRBJ1-1; 9 bases line up with TRBD1. This CDR3 contains 14 residues. Trimming removed 3 bases from V and 0 bases from J; junction bases left unmatched: 0. Germline V gene sequence: CDR1 SGHNT, CDR2 YYREEE (reference sequence). CDR3 residues: CASSWTGVNTEAFF. The CDR3 nucleotides read TGTGCCAGCAGCTGGACAGGGGTGAACACTGAAGCTTTCTTT.

The count of this clone is one. This chain links TRBV12-5 with TRBJ2-2; 9 bases map to TRBD1. The CDR3 covers 16 residues. Losses at the gene ends were 0 bases for V and 5 bases for J; bases not matched to a gene: 4. Germline assignment: CDR1 LGHNT and CDR2 FRNRAP. CDR3 loop: CASGLVQGQGTGELFF. CDR3 coding DNA: TGTGCTAGTGGTTTGGTACAAGGACAGGGGACCGGGGAGCTGTTTTTT.

J is TRBJ1-5 and V is TRBV28; D possibly corresponds to TRBD1 (5 bases). Germline V gene sequence: CDR1 MDHEN, CDR2 SYDVKM. Between the trimmed V and J ends, which lost 11 bases and 5 bases, there was a span of 19 bases. There are 14 residues in the CDR3. The chain's CDR3 is CAYGAGLPYQPQHF. In DNA form, the CDR3 reads TGTGCCTATGGGGCGGGGCTCCCTTATCAGCCCCAGCATTTT.

The rearrangement uses TRBV19 and TRBJ2-2; D remains ambiguous. In germline, CDR1 is LNHDA, CDR2 SQIVND (reference sequence). V lost 4 bases and J lost 5, with 11 bases in between. This CDR3 region has 14 residues. DNA of the CDR3: TGTGCCAGTAGTAGCGGATTCGGGACCGGGGAGCTGTTTTTT. Translated: CASSSGFGTGELFF. Using reference TRBV19 and TRBJ2-2 for the parts outside the CDR3, the full variable domain is DGGITQSPKYLFRKEGQNVTLSCEQNLNHDAMYWYRQDPGQGLRLIYYSQIVNDFQKGDIAEGYSVSREKKESFPLTVTSAQKNPTAFYLCASSSGFGTGELFFGEGSRLTVL.

The chain carries TRBV6-1 and TRBJ2-7; 14 nucleotides agree with TRBD2. This CDR3 has 15 amino acids. V was clipped by 6 bases and J by 3 bases; unmatched bases: 4. Per the germline V gene, CDR1 is MNHNS and CDR2 is SASEGT. CDR3 residues: CASRAGLAGGYEQYF. The CDR3 DNA follows: TGTGCCAGCAGGGCCGGACTAGCGGGGGGCTACGAGCAGTACTTC.

V gene TRBV12-5 combines with J gene TRBJ1-4; TRBD1 is a possible D gene (6 bases). The length of the CDR3 is 14 residues. Germline V gene data show CDR1 as LGHNT and CDR2 as FRNRAP. The ends were cut back, 6 bases at V and 1 base at J, with 9 bases in the middle. CDR3: CASGKGGTNEKLFF. As DNA, the CDR3 is TGTGCTAGTGGGAAAGGGGGAACTAATGAAAAACTGTTTTTT.

The gene calls are TRBV5-1 and TRBJ1-1; no clear D. This CDR3 has 14 amino acids. Trimming shortened V by 2 bases and J by 1 base, and 9 bases separated the two germline ends. Germline V CDR1 and CDR2: SGHRS, YFSETQ. The chain's CDR3 is CASSFVEGNTEAFF. CDR3 nucleotide sequence: TGCGCCAGCAGCTTTGTGGAGGGGAACACTGAAGCTTTCTTT.

V and J are TRBV19 and TRBJ1-6; D is undetermined. Trimming pared 5 bases from V and 0 bases from J, leaving 8 bases between. The CDR3 runs to 15 residues. CDR1 is LNHDA and CDR2 is SQIVND in the germline V gene (reference sequence). CDR3 in amino acids: CASSAGSSYNSPLHF. The CDR3 coding sequence is TGTGCCAGTAGTGCGGGGAGCTCCTATAATTCACCCCTCCACTTT.

CDR3 region: CASSTETSGDTRVYEQYF. CDR3 nucleotides: TGCGCCAGCAGCACAGAGACTAGCGGGGACACCCGGGTATACGAGCAGTACTTC. This chain connects TRBV4-1 to TRBJ2-7; 11 bases match TRBD2. The CDR3 covers 18 residues. V shed 5 bases and J 4 bases; nucleotides not matched to a gene: 16. Germline V lookup: CDR1 MGHRA, CDR2 YSYEKL.

The chain is built from TRBV19 and TRBJ1-2, with TRBD1 matching 7 bases. The CDR3 has 14 amino acids. Germline CDR1 LNHDA, CDR2 SQIVND (reference sequence). The junction had 12 bases not matched to a gene; V was cut back by 7 bases and J by 7 bases. CDR3 coding DNA: TGTGCCAGTACCTATGGCAGGGGGATAGGTGGCTACACCTTC. Translated, it gives CASTYGRGIGGYTF.

The table lists this clone with a few counts. The chain joins TRBV5-6 to TRBJ2-5; 8 bases are shared with TRBD2. V was pared by 1 base and J by 6 bases, with 17 bases of the junction left unmatched. CDR1 and CDR2 from the germline V gene are SGHDT and YYEEEE. The CDR3 runs 18 residues. CDR3 nucleotide sequence: TGTGCCAGCAGCTTGAGGGTTTATCCGGGGGGGCCCATAAAGACCCAGTACTTC. It yields the protein CASSLRVYPGGPIKTQYF.

The V and J genes are TRBV11-2 and TRBJ1-5, with 8 bases lining up with TRBD1. V shed 5 bases and J 3 bases; nucleotides not matched to a gene: 9. The CDR3 is made up of 16 amino acids. The germline gives CDR1 SGHAT, CDR2 FQNNGV. The CDR3 protein is CASSQTGQGLNQPQHF. CDR3 nucleotide sequence: TGTGCCAGCAGCCAAACCGGACAGGGACTCAATCAGCCCCAGCATTTT.